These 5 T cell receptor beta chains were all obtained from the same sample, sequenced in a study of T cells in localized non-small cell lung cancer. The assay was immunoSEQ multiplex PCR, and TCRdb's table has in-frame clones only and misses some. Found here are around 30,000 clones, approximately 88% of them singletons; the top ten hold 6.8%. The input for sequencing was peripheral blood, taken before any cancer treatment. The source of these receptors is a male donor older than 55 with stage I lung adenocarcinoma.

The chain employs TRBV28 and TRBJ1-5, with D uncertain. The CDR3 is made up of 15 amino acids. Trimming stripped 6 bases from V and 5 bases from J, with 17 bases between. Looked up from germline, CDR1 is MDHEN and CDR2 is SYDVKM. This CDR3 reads CASSHGGLRDQPQHF. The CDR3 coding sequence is TGTGCCAGCAGCCACGGCGGGTTACGAGATCAGCCCCAGCATTTT. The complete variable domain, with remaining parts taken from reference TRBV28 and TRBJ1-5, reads DVKVTQSSRYLVKRTGEKVFLECVQDMDHENMFWYRQDPGLGLRLIYFSYDVKMKEKGDIPEGYSVSREKKERFSLILESASTNQTSMYLCASSHGGLRDQPQHFGDGTRLSIL.

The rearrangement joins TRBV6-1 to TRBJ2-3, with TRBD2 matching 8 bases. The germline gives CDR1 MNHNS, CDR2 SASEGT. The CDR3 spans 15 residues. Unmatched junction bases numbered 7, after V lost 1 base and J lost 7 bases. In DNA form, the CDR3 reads TGTGCCAGCAGTGAAGTCGGGGGGGGGCGGAATACGCAGTATTTT. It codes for CASSEVGGGRNTQYF.

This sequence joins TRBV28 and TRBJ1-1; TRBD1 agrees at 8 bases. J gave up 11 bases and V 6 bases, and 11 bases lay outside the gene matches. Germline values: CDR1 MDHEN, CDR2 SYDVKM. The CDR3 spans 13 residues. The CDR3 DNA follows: TGTGCCAGCAGCACAGGGGGAATGGTAAGGGCTTTCTTT. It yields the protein CASSTGGMVRAFF.

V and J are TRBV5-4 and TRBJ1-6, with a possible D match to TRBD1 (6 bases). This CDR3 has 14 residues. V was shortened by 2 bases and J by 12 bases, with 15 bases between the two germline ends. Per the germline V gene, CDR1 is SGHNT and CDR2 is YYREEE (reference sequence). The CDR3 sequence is CASSLEDTGRPLHF. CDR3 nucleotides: TGTGCCAGCAGCTTAGAAGATACAGGGAGACCCCTCCACTTT.

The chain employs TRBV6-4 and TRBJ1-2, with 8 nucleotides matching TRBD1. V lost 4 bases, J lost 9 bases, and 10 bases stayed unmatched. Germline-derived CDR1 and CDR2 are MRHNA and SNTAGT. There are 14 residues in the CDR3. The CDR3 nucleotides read TGTGCCAGCAGTGCCCCCTCGGACAGGGACAGCTACACCTTC. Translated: CASSAPSDRDSYTF.